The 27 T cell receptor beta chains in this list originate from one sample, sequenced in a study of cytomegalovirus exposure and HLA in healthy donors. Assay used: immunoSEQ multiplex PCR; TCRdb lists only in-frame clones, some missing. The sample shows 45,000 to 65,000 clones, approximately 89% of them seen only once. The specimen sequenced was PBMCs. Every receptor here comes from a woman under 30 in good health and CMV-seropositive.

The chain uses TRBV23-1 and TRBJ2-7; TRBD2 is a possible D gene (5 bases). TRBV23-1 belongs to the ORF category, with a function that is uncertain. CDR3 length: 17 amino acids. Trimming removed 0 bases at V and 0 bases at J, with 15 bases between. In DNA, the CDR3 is TGCGCCAGCAGTCAATCGTTCCAGGAGGAACTCTCCTACGAGCAGTACTTC. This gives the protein CASSQSFQEELSYEQYF.

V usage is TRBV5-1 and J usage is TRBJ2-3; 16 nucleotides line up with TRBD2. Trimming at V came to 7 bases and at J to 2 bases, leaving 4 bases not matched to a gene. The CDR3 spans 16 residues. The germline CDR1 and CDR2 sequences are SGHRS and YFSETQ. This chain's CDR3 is CASRGTSGGDTDTQYF. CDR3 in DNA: TGCGCCAGCCGTGGGACTAGCGGGGGGGACACAGATACGCAGTATTTT.

The CDR3 DNA is TGTGCCATACAGGGGCAGGCTGGAAACACCATATATTTT. It yields the protein CAIQGQAGNTIYF. The gene calls are TRBV10-3 and TRBJ1-3, with TRBD1 identical over 7 bases. V shed 9 bases and J 2 bases; nucleotides not matched to a gene: 4. The length of the CDR3 is 13 residues. Germline V gene lookup returns CDR1 ENHRY and CDR2 SYGVKD.

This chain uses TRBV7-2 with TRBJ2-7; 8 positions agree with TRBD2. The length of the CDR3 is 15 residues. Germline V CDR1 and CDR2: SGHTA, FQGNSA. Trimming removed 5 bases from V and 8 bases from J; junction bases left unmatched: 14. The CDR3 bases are TGTGCCAGCAGCCGTACCCGGGAGGGCCTATACAAGCAGTACTTC. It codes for CASSRTREGLYKQYF.

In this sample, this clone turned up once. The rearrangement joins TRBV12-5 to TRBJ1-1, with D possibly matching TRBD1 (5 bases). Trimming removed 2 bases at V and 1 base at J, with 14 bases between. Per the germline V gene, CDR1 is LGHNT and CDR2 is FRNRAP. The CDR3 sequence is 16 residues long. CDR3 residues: CASGLYSGGWNTEAFF. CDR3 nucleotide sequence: TGTGCTAGTGGTTTGTACTCGGGGGGATGGAACACTGAAGCTTTCTTT.

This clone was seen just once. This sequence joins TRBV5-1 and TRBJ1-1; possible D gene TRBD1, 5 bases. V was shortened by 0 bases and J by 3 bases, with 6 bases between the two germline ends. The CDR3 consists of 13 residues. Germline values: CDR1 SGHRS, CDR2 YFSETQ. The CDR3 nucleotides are TGCGCCAGCAGCTTGGGGGACTACACTGAAGCTTTCTTT. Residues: CASSLGDYTEAFF.

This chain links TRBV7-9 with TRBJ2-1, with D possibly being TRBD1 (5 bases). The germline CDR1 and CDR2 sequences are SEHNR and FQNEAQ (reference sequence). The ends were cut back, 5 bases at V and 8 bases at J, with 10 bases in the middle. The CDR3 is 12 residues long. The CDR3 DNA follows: TGTGCCAGCAGCAGGGTAGGGGATGAGCAGTTCTTC. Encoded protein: CASSRVGDEQFF.

CDR3 in DNA: TGTGCCAGCAGCCAATCCTTAGCGGGGGGGCCCTGGGAGACCCAGTACTTC. It encodes CASSQSLAGGPWETQYF. V gene TRBV4-2 combines with J gene TRBJ2-5, with 11 bases lining up with TRBD2. The CDR3 sequence is 17 residues long. CDR1 is LGHNA and CDR2 is YNFKEQ in the germline V gene. J lost 5 bases, V lost 2 bases, and 10 bases had no gene match.

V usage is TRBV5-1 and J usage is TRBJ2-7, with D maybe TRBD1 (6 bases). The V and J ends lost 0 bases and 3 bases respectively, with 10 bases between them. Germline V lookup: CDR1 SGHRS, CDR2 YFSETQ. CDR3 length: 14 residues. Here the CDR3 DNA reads TGCGCCAGCAGCTTGGGGACAGCCCACTACGAGCAGTACTTC. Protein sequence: CASSLGTAHYEQYF. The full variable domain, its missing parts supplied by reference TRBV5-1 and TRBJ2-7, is KAGVTQTPRYLIKTRGQQVTLSCSPISGHRSVSWYQQTPGQGLQFLFEYFSETQRNKGNFPGRFSGRQFSNSRSEMNVSTLELGDSALYLCASSLGTAHYEQYFGPGTRLTVT.

The DNA for the CDR3 is TGTGCCAGCAGTTTAGCAGGATCCTACGAGCAGTACTTC. Its translation is CASSLAGSYEQYF. This chain uses TRBV28 with TRBJ2-7; D remains unclear. The CDR3 runs 13 residues. Per germline, CDR1 MDHEN and CDR2 SYDVKM. Trimming removed 2 bases at V and 1 base at J, with 6 bases between.

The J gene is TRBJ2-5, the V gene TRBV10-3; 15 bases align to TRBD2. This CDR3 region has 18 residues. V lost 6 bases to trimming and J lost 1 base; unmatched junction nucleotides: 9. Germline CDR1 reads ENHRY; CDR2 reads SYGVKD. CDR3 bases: TGTGCCATCAGAGACGGGACTAGCGGGGGGCCAATCCAAGAGACCCAGTACTTC. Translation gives CAIRDGTSGGPIQETQYF.

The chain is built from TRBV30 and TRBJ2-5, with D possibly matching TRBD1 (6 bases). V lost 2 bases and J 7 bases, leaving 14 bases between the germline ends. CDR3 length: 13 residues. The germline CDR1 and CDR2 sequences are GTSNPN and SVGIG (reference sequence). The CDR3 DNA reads TGTGCCTGGAGTACAGGGCCAGCTGGGACCCAGTACTTC. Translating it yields CAWSTGPAGTQYF.

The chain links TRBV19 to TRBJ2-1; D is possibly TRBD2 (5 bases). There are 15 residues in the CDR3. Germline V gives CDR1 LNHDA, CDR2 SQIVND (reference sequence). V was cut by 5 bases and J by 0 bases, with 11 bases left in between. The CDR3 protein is CASSEPGISYNEQFF. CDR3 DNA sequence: TGTGCCAGTAGTGAGCCGGGAATCTCCTACAATGAGCAGTTCTTC.

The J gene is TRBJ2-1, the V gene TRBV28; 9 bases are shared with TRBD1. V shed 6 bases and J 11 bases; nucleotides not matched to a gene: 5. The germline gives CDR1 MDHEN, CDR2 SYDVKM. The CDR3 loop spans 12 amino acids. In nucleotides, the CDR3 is TGTGCCAGCAGCCTAGGACAGGGGAAGCAGTTCTTC. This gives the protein CASSLGQGKQFF.

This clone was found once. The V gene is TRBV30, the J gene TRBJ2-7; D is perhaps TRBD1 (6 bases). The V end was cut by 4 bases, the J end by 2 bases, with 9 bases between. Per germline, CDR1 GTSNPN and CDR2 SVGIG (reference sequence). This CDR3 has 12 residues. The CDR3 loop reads CAWNRETYEQYF. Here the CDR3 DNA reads TGTGCCTGGAACAGGGAAACCTACGAGCAGTACTTC.

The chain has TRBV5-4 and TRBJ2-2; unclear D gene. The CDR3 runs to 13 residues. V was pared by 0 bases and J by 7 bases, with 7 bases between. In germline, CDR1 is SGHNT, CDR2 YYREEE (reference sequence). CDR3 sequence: CASSLVSGGELFF. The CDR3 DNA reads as TGTGCCAGCAGCTTGGTTTCGGGCGGGGAGCTGTTTTTT.

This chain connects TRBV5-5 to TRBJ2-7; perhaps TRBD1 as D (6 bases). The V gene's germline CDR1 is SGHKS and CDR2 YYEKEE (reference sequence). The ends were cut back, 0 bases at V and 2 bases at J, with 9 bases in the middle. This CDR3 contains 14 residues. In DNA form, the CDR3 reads TGTGCCAGCAGCTTGGACAGGGACCCCTACGAGCAGTACTTC. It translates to CASSLDRDPYEQYF.

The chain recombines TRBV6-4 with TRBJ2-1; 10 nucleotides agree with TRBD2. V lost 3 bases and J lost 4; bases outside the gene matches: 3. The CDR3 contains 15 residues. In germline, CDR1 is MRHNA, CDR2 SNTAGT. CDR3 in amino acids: CASSDLSGGYNEQFF. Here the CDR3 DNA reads TGTGCCAGCAGTGATCTTAGCGGGGGGTACAATGAGCAGTTCTTC.

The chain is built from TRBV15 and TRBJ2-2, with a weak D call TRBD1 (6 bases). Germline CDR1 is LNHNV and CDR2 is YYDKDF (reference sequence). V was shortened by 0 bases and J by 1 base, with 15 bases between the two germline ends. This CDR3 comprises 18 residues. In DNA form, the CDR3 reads TGTGCCACCAGCAGAGATCGTAGTACAGGGATGAACACCGGGGAGCTGTTTTTT. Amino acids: CATSRDRSTGMNTGELFF.

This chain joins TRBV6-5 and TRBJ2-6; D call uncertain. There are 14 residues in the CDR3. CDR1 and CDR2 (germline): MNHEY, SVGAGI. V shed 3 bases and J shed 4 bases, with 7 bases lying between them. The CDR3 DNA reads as TGTGCCAGCAGTTATTCTCAGGGGGCCAACGTCCTGACTTTC. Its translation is CASSYSQGANVLTF.

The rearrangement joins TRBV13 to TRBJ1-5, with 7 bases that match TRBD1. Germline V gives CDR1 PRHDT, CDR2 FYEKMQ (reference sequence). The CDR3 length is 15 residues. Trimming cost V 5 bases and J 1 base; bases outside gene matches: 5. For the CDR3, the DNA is TGTGCCAGCAGCCGGGGACAGTCGAGCAATCAGCCCCAGCATTTT. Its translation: CASSRGQSSNQPQHF.

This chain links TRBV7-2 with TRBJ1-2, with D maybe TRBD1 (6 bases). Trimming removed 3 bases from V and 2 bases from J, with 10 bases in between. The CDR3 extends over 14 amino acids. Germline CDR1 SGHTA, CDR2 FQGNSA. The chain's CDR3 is CASSFGRGNYGYTF. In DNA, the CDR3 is TGTGCCAGCAGCTTTGGCAGGGGAAACTATGGCTACACCTTC.

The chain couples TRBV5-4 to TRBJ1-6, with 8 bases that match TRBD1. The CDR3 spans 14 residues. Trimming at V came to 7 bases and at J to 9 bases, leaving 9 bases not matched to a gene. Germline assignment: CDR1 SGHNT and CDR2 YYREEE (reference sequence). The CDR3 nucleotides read TGTGCCAGCCGTGCAGGGGGCGCAGCTTCACCCCTCCACTTT. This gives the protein CASRAGGAASPLHF.

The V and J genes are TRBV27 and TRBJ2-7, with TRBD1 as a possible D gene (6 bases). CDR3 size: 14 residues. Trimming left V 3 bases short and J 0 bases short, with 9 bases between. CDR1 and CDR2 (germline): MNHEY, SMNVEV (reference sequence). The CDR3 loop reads CASSFQGTSYEQYF. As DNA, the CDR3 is TGTGCCAGCAGTTTTCAGGGGACCTCCTACGAGCAGTACTTC.

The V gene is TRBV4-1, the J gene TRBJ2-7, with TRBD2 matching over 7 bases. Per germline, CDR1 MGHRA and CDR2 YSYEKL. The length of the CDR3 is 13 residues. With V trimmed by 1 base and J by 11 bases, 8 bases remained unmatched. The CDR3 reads CASSQGRLAGEYF. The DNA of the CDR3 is TGCGCCAGCAGCCAAGGGAGACTAGCCGGAGAGTACTTC.

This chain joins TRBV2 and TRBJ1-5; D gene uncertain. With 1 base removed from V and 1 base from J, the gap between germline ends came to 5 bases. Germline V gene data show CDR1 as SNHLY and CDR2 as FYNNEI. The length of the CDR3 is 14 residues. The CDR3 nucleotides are TGTGCCAGCAGTGAAGGCAGGAGCAATCAGCCCCAGCATTTT. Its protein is CASSEGRSNQPQHF.

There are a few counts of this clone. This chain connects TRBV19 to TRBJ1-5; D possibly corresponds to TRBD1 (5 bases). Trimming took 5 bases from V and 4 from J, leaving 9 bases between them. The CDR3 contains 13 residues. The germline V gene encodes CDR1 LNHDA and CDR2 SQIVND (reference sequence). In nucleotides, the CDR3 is TGTGCCAGTAGTCTTGACAGAAATCAGCCCCAGCATTTT. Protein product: CASSLDRNQPQHF.